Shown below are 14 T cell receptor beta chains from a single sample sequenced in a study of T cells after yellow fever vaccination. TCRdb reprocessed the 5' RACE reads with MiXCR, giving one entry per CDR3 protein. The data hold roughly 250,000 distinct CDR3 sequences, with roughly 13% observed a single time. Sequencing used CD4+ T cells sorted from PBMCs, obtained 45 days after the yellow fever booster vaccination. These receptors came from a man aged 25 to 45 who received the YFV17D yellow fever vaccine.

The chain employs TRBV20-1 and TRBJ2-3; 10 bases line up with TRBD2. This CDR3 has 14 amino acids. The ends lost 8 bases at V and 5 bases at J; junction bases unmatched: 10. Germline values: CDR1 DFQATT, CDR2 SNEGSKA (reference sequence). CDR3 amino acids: CSPWTSGRGDTQYF. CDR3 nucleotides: TGCAGTCCATGGACTAGCGGAAGAGGAGATACGCAGTATTTT.

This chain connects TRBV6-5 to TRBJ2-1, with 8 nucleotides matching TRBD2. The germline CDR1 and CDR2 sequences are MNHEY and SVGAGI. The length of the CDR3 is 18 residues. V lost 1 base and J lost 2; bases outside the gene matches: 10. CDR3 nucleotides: TGTGCCAGCAGTTACTGGGGAATAGCGGGGTCCGCCTACAATGAGCAGTTCTTC. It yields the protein CASSYWGIAGSAYNEQFF.

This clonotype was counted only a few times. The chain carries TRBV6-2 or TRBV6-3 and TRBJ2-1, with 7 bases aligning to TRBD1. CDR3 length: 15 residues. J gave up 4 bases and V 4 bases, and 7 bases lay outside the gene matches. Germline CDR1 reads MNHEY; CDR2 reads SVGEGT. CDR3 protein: CASSFRDSIYNEQFF. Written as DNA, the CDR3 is TGTGCCAGCAGTTTCCGGGACAGTATTTACAATGAGCAGTTCTTC.

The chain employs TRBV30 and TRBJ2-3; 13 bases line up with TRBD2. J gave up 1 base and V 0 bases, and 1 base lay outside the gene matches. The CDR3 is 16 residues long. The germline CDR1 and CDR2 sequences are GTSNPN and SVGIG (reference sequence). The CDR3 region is CAWSVGLAGGTDTQYF. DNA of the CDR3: TGTGCCTGGAGTGTAGGACTAGCGGGAGGCACAGATACGCAGTATTTT. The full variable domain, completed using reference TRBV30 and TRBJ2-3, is SQTIHQWPATLVQPVGSPLSLECTVEGTSNPNLYWYRQAAGRGLQLLFYSVGIGQISSEVPQNLSASRPQDRQFILSSKKLLLSDSGFYLCAWSVGLAGGTDTQYFGPGTRLTVL.

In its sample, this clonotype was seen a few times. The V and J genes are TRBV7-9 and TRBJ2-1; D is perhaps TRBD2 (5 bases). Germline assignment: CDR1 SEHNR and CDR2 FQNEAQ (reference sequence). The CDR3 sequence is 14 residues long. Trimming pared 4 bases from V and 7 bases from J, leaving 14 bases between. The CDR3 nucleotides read TGTGCCAGCAGCTCGACTACTTACAAGAATGAGCAGTTCTTC. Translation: CASSSTTYKNEQFF.

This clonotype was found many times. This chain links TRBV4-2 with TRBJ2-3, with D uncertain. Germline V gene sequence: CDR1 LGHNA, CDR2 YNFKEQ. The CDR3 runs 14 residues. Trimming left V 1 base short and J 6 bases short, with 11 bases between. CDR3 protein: CASSQAGHRDTQYF. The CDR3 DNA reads TGTGCCAGCAGCCAAGCCGGGCATCGGGATACGCAGTATTTT.

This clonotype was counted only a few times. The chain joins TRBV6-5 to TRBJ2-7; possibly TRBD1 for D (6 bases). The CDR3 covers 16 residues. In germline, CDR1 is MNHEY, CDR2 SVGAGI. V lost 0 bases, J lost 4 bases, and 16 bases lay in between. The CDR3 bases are TGTGCCAGCAGTTACTCGGACAGCCCCGCTTTGTACGAGCAGTACTTC. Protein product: CASSYSDSPALYEQYF.

In nucleotides, the CDR3 is TGTGCCAGCAGCTTATTGGGGAACGGGGAGCTGTTTTTT. Its translation is CASSLLGNGELFF. The chain is built from TRBV7-9 and TRBJ2-2; D is unresolved. Germline CDR1 is SEHNR and CDR2 is FQNEAQ (reference sequence). The CDR3 contains 13 residues. V was cut by 2 bases and J by 7 bases, with 8 bases left in between.

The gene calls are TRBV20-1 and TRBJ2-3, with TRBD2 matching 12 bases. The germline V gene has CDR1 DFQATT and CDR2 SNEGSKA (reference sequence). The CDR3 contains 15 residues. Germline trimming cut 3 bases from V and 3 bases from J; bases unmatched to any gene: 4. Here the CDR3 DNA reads TGCAGTGCTAGGTGGACTAGCGGGGTGACAGATACGCAGTATTTT. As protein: CSARWTSGVTDTQYF.

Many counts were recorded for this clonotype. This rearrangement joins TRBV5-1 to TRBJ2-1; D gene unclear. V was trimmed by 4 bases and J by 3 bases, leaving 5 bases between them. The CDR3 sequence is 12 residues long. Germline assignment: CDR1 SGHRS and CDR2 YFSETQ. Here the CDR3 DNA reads TGCGCCAGCAGCGCCAACTACAATGAGCAGTTCTTC. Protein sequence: CASSANYNEQFF.

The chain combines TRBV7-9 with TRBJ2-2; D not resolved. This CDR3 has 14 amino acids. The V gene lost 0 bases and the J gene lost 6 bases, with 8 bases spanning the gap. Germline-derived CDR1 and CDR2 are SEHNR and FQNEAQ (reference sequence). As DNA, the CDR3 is TGTGCCAGCAGCTTAGCAGATTTGGCCGGGGAGCTGTTTTTT. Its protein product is CASSLADLAGELFF.

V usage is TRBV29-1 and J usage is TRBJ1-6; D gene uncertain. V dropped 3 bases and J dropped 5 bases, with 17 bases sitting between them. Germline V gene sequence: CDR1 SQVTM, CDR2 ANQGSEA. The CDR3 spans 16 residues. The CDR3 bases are TGCAGCGTTGACGTTCGTCAGCCGTCGAATAATTCACCCCTCCACTTT. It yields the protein CSVDVRQPSNNSPLHF.

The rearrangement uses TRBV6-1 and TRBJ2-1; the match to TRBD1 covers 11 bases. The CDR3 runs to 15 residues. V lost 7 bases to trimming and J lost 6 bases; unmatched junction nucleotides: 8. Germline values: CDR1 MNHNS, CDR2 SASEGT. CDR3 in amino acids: CASNTPGTGGNEQFF. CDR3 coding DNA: TGTGCCAGCAATACCCCCGGGACAGGGGGCAATGAGCAGTTCTTC.

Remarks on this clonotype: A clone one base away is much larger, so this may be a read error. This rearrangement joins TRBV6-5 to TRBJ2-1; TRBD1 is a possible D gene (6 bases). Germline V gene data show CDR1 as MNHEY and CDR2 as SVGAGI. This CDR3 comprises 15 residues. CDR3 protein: CASSSTGTPYNERFF. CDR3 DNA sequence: TGTGCCAGCAGTTCCACCGGGACACCTTACAATGAGCGGTTCTTC.